The 30 T cell receptor beta chains in this list originate from one sample, sequenced in a study of cytomegalovirus exposure and HLA in healthy donors. A multiplex PCR was run with 60 Vbeta primers and 13 Jbeta primers. Clones were read by immunoSEQ multiplex PCR, and TCRdb kept only the in-frame ones, dropping some. Found here are about 57,000 clones, 60% to 75% of them singletons; the top ten hold about 9.1%. Sample: PBMCs. The receptors shown here come from a woman aged 50 to 65 in good health and CMV-seronegative.

This chain joins TRBV30 and TRBJ2-1; the D is unclear. Trimming took off 6 bases at V and 5 bases at J, with 8 bases between the two ends. CDR3 length: 11 residues. Germline V gene sequence: CDR1 GTSNPN, CDR2 SVGIG (reference sequence). The CDR3 protein is CACRAHNEQFF. The CDR3 DNA reads as TGTGCCTGCCGAGCCCACAATGAGCAGTTCTTC.

CDR3 nucleotides: TGTGCCAGCAGGACCGTCTCACAGTCACCCATTCAAGCTTTCTTT. It codes for CASRTVSQSPIQAFF. V and J are TRBV28 and TRBJ1-1; D call uncertain. V was shortened by 6 bases and J by 9 bases, with 23 bases between the two germline ends. From germline, CDR1 is MDHEN and CDR2 SYDVKM. The CDR3 extends over 15 amino acids.

The chain links TRBV19 to TRBJ1-1, with TRBD1 matching 8 bases. CDR3 size: 16 residues. The germline V gene has CDR1 LNHDA and CDR2 SQIVND (reference sequence). The J segment lost 3 bases and the V segment lost 1 base, leaving 7 bases of the junction unmatched. The chain's CDR3 is CASSIVWGGQDTEAFF. In DNA, the CDR3 is TGTGCCAGTAGTATAGTTTGGGGGGGACAGGACACTGAAGCTTTCTTT. Full variable domain (outside the CDR3, taken from reference TRBV19 and TRBJ1-1): DGGITQSPKYLFRKEGQNVTLSCEQNLNHDAMYWYRQDPGQGLRLIYYSQIVNDFQKGDIAEGYSVSREKKESFPLTVTSAQKNPTAFYLCASSIVWGGQDTEAFFGQGTRLTVV.

The chain is built from TRBV5-1 and TRBJ2-7; the match to TRBD1 covers 9 bases. The CDR3 length is 15 residues. The germline CDR1 and CDR2 sequences are SGHRS and YFSETQ. The ends lost 5 bases at V and 3 bases at J; junction bases unmatched: 9. CDR3 amino acids: CASSSVPGQGYEQYF. In DNA form, the CDR3 reads TGCGCCAGCAGTTCCGTTCCGGGACAGGGCTACGAGCAGTACTTC. Complete variable domain (other parts from reference TRBV5-1 and TRBJ2-7): KAGVTQTPRYLIKTRGQQVTLSCSPISGHRSVSWYQQTPGQGLQFLFEYFSETQRNKGNFPGRFSGRQFSNSRSEMNVSTLELGDSALYLCASSSVPGQGYEQYFGPGTRLTVT.

As to this clone: Germline is not matched at one junction end, which may reflect a read error. The identical CDR3 is also encoded by other nucleotide sequences in the sample. The chain links TRBV5-1 to TRBJ1-1; perhaps TRBD1 as D (5 bases). The CDR3 totals 15 residues. CDR1 and CDR2 (germline): SGHRS, YFSETQ. CDR3 amino acids: CASSSGWGESTEAFF. The CDR3 region has the DNA TGCGCTAGCAGTTCTGGGTGGGGCGAGAGCACTGAAGCTTTCTTT.

This clone was counted once. V and J are TRBV6-5 and TRBJ2-3, with 7 bases identical to TRBD2. Germline-derived CDR1 and CDR2 are MNHEY and SVGAGI. The CDR3 runs 14 residues. J gave up 0 bases and V 6 bases, and 3 bases lay outside the gene matches. This CDR3 is CASRWGGSTDTQYF. The CDR3 nucleotides read TGTGCCAGCAGATGGGGGGGGAGCACAGATACGCAGTATTTT.

V is TRBV9 and J is TRBJ2-1; D remains unclear. There are 15 residues in the CDR3. The germline gives CDR1 SGDLS, CDR2 YYNGEE. Trimming left V 4 bases short and J 9 bases short, with 20 bases between. CDR3 DNA: TGTGCCAGCAGCATCCGACTCCCCCCCTACGGTGAGCAGTTCTTC. Translated, it gives CASSIRLPPYGEQFF.

The chain is built from TRBV14 and TRBJ2-1, with D perhaps TRBD2 (6 bases). V gave up 1 base and J gave up 15 bases, with 16 bases separating them. The germline CDR1 and CDR2 sequences are SGHDN and FVKESK. The CDR3 spans 13 residues. The CDR3 bases are TGTGCCAGCAGCCAAGTAGGACTATATTGGCGGTTCTTC. Translating gives CASSQVGLYWRFF.

In DNA form, the CDR3 reads TGCAGCGAGGGACTAGCGAATCAAGAGACCCAGTACTTC. Translated: CSEGLANQETQYF. The chain is built from TRBV29-1 and TRBJ2-5, with TRBD2 matching over 10 bases. Germline V lookup: CDR1 SQVTM, CDR2 ANQGSEA. CDR3 length equals 13 residues. The V segment lost 7 bases and the J segment 2 bases; nucleotides outside the gene matches: 4. Filled out from reference TRBV29-1 and TRBJ2-5, the complete variable domain reads SAVISQKPSRDICQRGTSLTIQCQVDSQVTMMFWYRQQPGQSLTLIATANQGSEATYESGFVIDKFPISRPNLTFSTLTVSNMSPEDSSIYLCSEGLANQETQYFGPGTRLLVL.

V is TRBV28 and J is TRBJ2-6; 9 bases are a match to TRBD2. The CDR3 contains 16 residues. Germline CDR1 and CDR2: MDHEN and SYDVKM. After removal of 6 bases from V and 4 bases from J, the junction contained 7 bases not matched to a gene. In nucleotides, the CDR3 is TGTGCCAGCAGCTCCCCCCTAGCGGGGGGGGCCAACGTCCTGACTTTC. Protein: CASSSPLAGGANVLTF.

This clone was counted a few times. The V gene is TRBV28, the J gene TRBJ1-5, with 9 bases matching TRBD1. This CDR3 spans 16 amino acids. With 4 bases clipped from V and 0 bases from J, the junction kept 4 bases outside the gene matches. The germline V gene encodes CDR1 MDHEN and CDR2 SYDVKM. The CDR3 region has the DNA TGTGCCAGCAGTTATTCGACAGGGGGTAGCAATCAGCCCCAGCATTTT. Translated, it gives CASSYSTGGSNQPQHF.

This chain connects TRBV18 to TRBJ2-7; TRBD2 matches 7 bases. The CDR3 is made up of 15 amino acids. CDR1 KGHSH and CDR2 LQKENI come from the germline V gene. V lost 3 bases and J lost 2; bases outside the gene matches: 7. The CDR3 DNA reads as TGTGCCAGCTCACCTCAGCGGGACCGAGCCTACGAGCAGTACTTC. Translated: CASSPQRDRAYEQYF.

The V gene is TRBV6-1, the J gene TRBJ1-3; D ambiguous. This CDR3 contains 14 residues. Between the trimmed V and J ends, which lost 5 bases and 4 bases, there was a span of 12 bases. Germline V CDR1 and CDR2: MNHNS, SASEGT. CDR3 sequence: CASSPMGSGNTIYF. The CDR3, as DNA: TGTGCCAGCAGTCCAATGGGCAGCGGAAACACCATATATTTT.

This clone was observed a single time. The chain uses TRBV4-3 and TRBJ2-1; TRBD2 agrees at 8 bases. V dropped 0 bases and J dropped 4; count of bases not matched to a gene: 5. There are 16 residues in the CDR3. The germline V gene encodes CDR1 LGHNA and CDR2 YSLEER. This CDR3 reads CASSQDLGLEYNEQFF. Here the CDR3 DNA reads TGCGCCAGCAGCCAAGATTTGGGACTAGAATACAATGAGCAGTTCTTC.

CDR3 region: CASSLGVRGNQPQHF. As DNA, the CDR3 is TGTGCCAGTAGTCTAGGGGTACGGGGCAATCAGCCCCAGCATTTT. The V gene is TRBV19, the J gene TRBJ1-5; D possibly corresponds to TRBD1 (5 bases). CDR1 is LNHDA, CDR2 SQIVND, per germline (reference sequence). V was pared by 5 bases and J by 2 bases, with 13 bases between. The CDR3 extends over 15 amino acids.

The J gene is TRBJ2-2, the V gene TRBV7-8; D perhaps matches TRBD2 (7 bases). V lost 4 bases, J lost 6 bases, and 12 bases lay in between. CDR1 and CDR2 from the germline V gene are SGHVS and FQNEAQ. This CDR3 has 14 residues. CDR3 nucleotides: TGTGCCAGCAGCTACTGGGGGGGCTCCGGGGAGCTGTTTTTT. Encoded protein: CASSYWGGSGELFF. Looking up the rest from reference TRBV7-8 and TRBJ2-2 gives the full variable domain: GAGVSQSPRYKVAKRGQDVALRCDPISGHVSLFWYQQALGQGPEFLTYFQNEAQLDKSGLPSDRFFAERPEGSVSTLKIQRTQQEDSAVYLCASSYWGGSGELFFGEGSRLTVL.

This clone has a handful of counts. The V call is TRBV4-2, the J call TRBJ1-2; unclear D gene. V dropped 0 bases and J dropped 2 bases, with 7 bases sitting between them. The CDR3 runs 14 residues. Germline V CDR1 and CDR2: LGHNA, YNFKEQ. The CDR3 reads CASSQDLRNYGYTF. The CDR3, as DNA: TGTGCCAGCAGCCAAGATTTGAGGAACTATGGCTACACCTTC.

The chain carries TRBV15 and TRBJ1-5; the D is unclear. V was cut by 0 bases and J by 7 bases, with 4 bases left in between. The CDR3 loop spans 12 amino acids. Germline V gene data show CDR1 as LNHNV and CDR2 as YYDKDF (reference sequence). The CDR3 spells CATSRDTQPQHF. The CDR3 DNA reads TGTGCCACCAGCAGAGATACACAGCCCCAGCATTTT.

The gene calls are TRBV2 and TRBJ2-2; tentative D call: TRBD2 (6 bases). The CDR3 sequence is 15 residues long. The V end lost 4 bases, the J end lost 1 base, and 10 bases lay between the germline ends. The V gene's germline CDR1 is SNHLY and CDR2 FYNNEI. Written as DNA, the CDR3 is TGTGCCAGCAGTGGCGGGACCCTGAACACCGGGGAGCTGTTTTTT. It yields the protein CASSGGTLNTGELFF. The whole variable domain, filled in from reference TRBV2 and TRBJ2-2, reads EPEVTQTPSHQVTQMGQEVILRCVPISNHLYFYWYRQILGQKVEFLVSFYNNEISEKSEIFDDQFSVERPDGSNFTLKIRSTKLEDSAMYFCASSGGTLNTGELFFGEGSRLTVL.

The CDR3 DNA reads as TGTGCCAGCAAACTAGCGGGAGGAATCGGTGTAGAGACCCAGTACTTC. Translated, it gives CASKLAGGIGVETQYF. The chain employs TRBV5-4 and TRBJ2-5; 12 bases fit TRBD2. CDR1 SGHNT and CDR2 YYREEE come from the germline V gene (reference sequence). Trimming took 6 bases from V and 4 from J; bases not matched to a gene: 10. This CDR3 region has 16 residues.

This sequence joins TRBV2 and TRBJ2-5; 8 positions match TRBD2. The V gene end was trimmed by 11 bases and the J gene end by 2 bases; junction bases not matched to a gene: 10. Germline assignment: CDR1 SNHLY and CDR2 FYNNEI. There are 14 residues in the CDR3. CDR3 nucleotides: TGTGCCGGCACGACTAGCGACCTTCAAGAGACCCAGTACTTC. It encodes CAGTTSDLQETQYF.

The chain links TRBV28 to TRBJ2-1; 11 bases are shared with TRBD2. This CDR3 has 14 amino acids. V lost 2 bases and J lost 6; bases outside the gene matches: 0. CDR1 and CDR2 (germline): MDHEN, SYDVKM. CDR3 loop: CASSLGLAGNEQFF. DNA for the CDR3: TGTGCCAGCAGTTTAGGACTAGCGGGCAATGAGCAGTTCTTC.

This clone has more than one count but fewer than ten. This sequence joins TRBV7-2 and TRBJ2-1, with 8 positions matching TRBD2. The CDR3 runs to 15 residues. Germline V lookup: CDR1 SGHTA, CDR2 FQGNSA. After removal of 3 bases from V and 3 bases from J, the junction contained 4 bases not matched to a gene. The CDR3 sequence is CASSFSGGDYNEQFF. CDR3 DNA sequence: TGTGCCAGCAGCTTTTCCGGGGGGGACTACAATGAGCAGTTCTTC. Full variable domain (outside the CDR3, taken from reference TRBV7-2 and TRBJ2-1): GAGVSQSPSNKVTEKGKDVELRCDPISGHTALYWYRQSLGQGLEFLIYFQGNSAPDKSGLPSDRFSAERTGGSVSTLTIQRTQQEDSAVYLCASSFSGGDYNEQFFGPGTRLTVL.

This CDR3 reads CASSLSRDQETQYF. Written as DNA, the CDR3 is TGTGCCAGCAGCTTGAGTAGAGACCAAGAGACCCAGTACTTC. This chain links TRBV5-4 with TRBJ2-5; unclear D gene. The CDR3 extends over 14 amino acids. Germline V gene sequence: CDR1 SGHNT, CDR2 YYREEE (reference sequence). V lost 1 base to trimming and J lost 0 bases, with 7 bases between them.

This clone appeared a single time. The chain has TRBV28 and TRBJ1-6; no firm D call. Trimming left V 3 bases short and J 7 bases short, with 16 bases between. CDR3 size: 16 residues. In germline, CDR1 is MDHEN, CDR2 SYDVKM. DNA for the CDR3: TGTGCCAGCAGTTTGCGAGTGAGGTTGGTAAATTCACCCCTCCACTTT. Amino acids: CASSLRVRLVNSPLHF.

This chain uses TRBV5-4 with TRBJ2-2; weak D call: TRBD1 (6 bases). The V end lost 2 bases, the J end lost 6 bases, and 11 bases lay between the germline ends. This CDR3 has 14 amino acids. Germline lookup yields CDR1 SGHNT and CDR2 YYREEE (reference sequence). This CDR3 reads CASSLQGGSGELFF. Written as DNA, the CDR3 is TGTGCCAGCAGCTTACAGGGCGGATCCGGGGAGCTGTTTTTT.

This chain links TRBV27 with TRBJ2-7, with 11 bases aligning to TRBD2. There are 14 residues in the CDR3. Trimming at V came to 5 bases and at J to 2 bases, leaving 2 bases not matched to a gene. The V gene's germline CDR1 is MNHEY and CDR2 SMNVEV (reference sequence). The CDR3 nucleotides are TGTGCCAGCAGTATAGCGGGGGGGGCCTACGAGCAGTACTTC. It is translated as CASSIAGGAYEQYF.

The chain combines TRBV7-2 with TRBJ2-3, with 13 positions matching TRBD2. The J segment lost 0 bases and the V segment lost 3 bases, leaving 3 bases of the junction unmatched. The CDR3 runs to 17 residues. CDR1 and CDR2 from the germline V gene are SGHTA and FQGNSA. As DNA, the CDR3 is TGTGCCAGCAGCTTTAGACTAGCGGGGGGTAGCACAGATACGCAGTATTTT. It specifies CASSFRLAGGSTDTQYF. Using reference TRBV7-2 and TRBJ2-3 for the parts outside the CDR3, the full variable domain is GAGVSQSPSNKVTEKGKDVELRCDPISGHTALYWYRQSLGQGLEFLIYFQGNSAPDKSGLPSDRFSAERTGGSVSTLTIQRTQQEDSAVYLCASSFRLAGGSTDTQYFGPGTRLTVL.

Written as DNA, the CDR3 is TGTGCCAGCAGTGAGGGACTGACTAGCGGGGGGCAAGAGACCCAGTACTTC. It is translated as CASSEGLTSGGQETQYF. V gene TRBV6-1 combines with J gene TRBJ2-5, with TRBD2 matching over 13 bases. The germline V gene has CDR1 MNHNS and CDR2 SASEGT. Trimming removed 3 bases from V and 2 bases from J; junction bases left unmatched: 6. The CDR3 loop spans 17 amino acids.

This clone was found a few times. The rearrangement uses TRBV7-2 and TRBJ1-2, with 8 bases aligning to TRBD1. With V trimmed by 7 bases and J by 8 bases, 12 bases remained unmatched. CDR1 and CDR2 from the germline V gene are SGHTA and FQGNSA. The CDR3 extends over 14 amino acids. The CDR3 spells CASTLDGQGGGYTF. The CDR3 nucleotides are TGTGCCAGCACCCTCGATGGACAGGGCGGCGGCTACACCTTC.